A single T cell receptor beta chain is shown here with its context. This clonotype was counted once. There is no known antigen for this receptor. One end of the junction is discordant with germline, which a read error may explain. Stable Graves' hyperthyroidism was defined as no progression to ophthalmopathy during 18 months of follow-up. Hyperthyroidism patients were newly diagnosed, with disease duration under 2 months, and aged 18 to 65 years. Any patient with an uncontrolled infection, another autoimmune disease, pregnancy or lactation was excluded. Clinical symptoms, serum thyroxine and TRAb, thyroid ultrasound, and orbital computed tomography formed the basis for the diagnoses. Ficoll-Paque density gradient centrifugation was used to isolate PBMCs from about 10 ml of fresh peripheral blood. Total RNA was extracted with Trizol reagent, and quality was checked on an Agilent 2100 Bioanalyzer. From its cysteine to its phenylalanine, the CDR3 spans 15 amino acids. CDR3 DNA is the only sequence kept; it has 45 bases, read in frame from the first base. CDR1 and CDR2, per the germline V gene, are SGHTA and FQGNSA.

The TCR beta CDR3 regions were amplified from RNA transcripts. The TCR CDR3 was subjected to a first round of RT-PCR using the HTBI primer set and the Qiagen OneStep RT-PCR kit. Libraries were constructed in a second round of multiplex PCR, after which size selection and purification were carried out. Libraries were sequenced paired-end with 100 bp reads on an Illumina HiSeq2000. In the original analysis: SOAPnuke was used to process the raw data, throwing out any read that contained adapters or uncalled bases, had a mean Phred below 15, or lacked an exact constant-primer or identifier match. COPE v1.2.5 was used to merge the high-quality paired reads, and each unique nucleotide sequence was defined as a clonotype. MiTCR v1.1 was used to align the clonotypes against IMGT TRBV, TRBD and TRBJ reference segments. The analysis included only V-J combinations with a frequency above 0.0001, which together covered 99% to 99.2% of the repertoires. A TCS score was defined as the ratio of F50 (clonal expansion) to E x V (chaos), with BLOSUM62-based TCRdist applied between CDR3 peptides within each V-J. Welch's t-statistics and random forest reduced roughly 530 V-J features to 10 to 15, which were used in a naive Bayes classifier (R e1071). Thyroid-blood repertoire similarity was quantified with the Morisita-Horn index. TCRdb reworked the public reads: Q25 trimming with fastp, MiXCR clone assembly, productive beta chains retained. Rows are combined by CDR3 protein, so each entry shows the most common genes and DNA. The V and J calls here are based on TCRdb, not the publication. The sample table records hundreds of thousands of distinct CDR3 sequences; 35% to 40% of these occur just once. The top ten clonotypes cover about 9% of the sample.

The data belong to a study of T cells in Graves' hyperthyroidism and ophthalmopathy (dated by TCRdb to the late 2010s). For context, the study as a whole: Peripheral blood was collected at initial diagnosis, before any treatment. TCR V-J signatures able to tell the groups apart were searched for in a discovery cohort of some 100 patients, of whom over 40 had Graves' ophthalmopathy and some 60 had stable Graves' hyperthyroidism. Whether ophthalmopathy could be predicted prospectively was tested in an independent validation cohort made up of some 20 hyperthyroidism patients plus 17 patients who later progressed to ophthalmopathy. The approximately 100 discovery patients were divided at random into training and test sets in a 7:3 ratio. In six Graves' hyperthyroidism patients, the study also compared T-cell repertoires from thyroid tissue with T-cell repertoires from blood. After sampling, hyperthyroidism patients received methimazole starting at 30 mg daily, and ophthalmopathy patients received high-dose intravenous methylprednisolone. The paper reports TCR Vbeta CDR3 sequencing of 140 or so peripheral blood samples: approximately 41 ophthalmopathy, fewer than 80 hyperthyroidism and around 17 progressor patients.

The full study reports these points: In validation, the model predicted progression to ophthalmopathy a median of about 6.8 months before onset, with about 64% sensitivity and around 76% specificity. Ophthalmopathy was separated from stable hyperthyroidism by a 13 V-J signature model, with around 90% sensitivity and approximately 84% specificity obtained in cross-validation and 80%/75% obtained in testing. Most expanded thyroid clonotypes (frequency above 0.001) were also detected in blood, a finding suggesting that blood repertoires may reflect thyroid immune responses. No statistical method was used to set the sample size in advance, and investigators knew the group allocation.

The chain is encoded by TRBV7-2 joined to TRBJ2-5, with 11 bases matching TRBD1. Sequencing used blood. The receptor was isolated from a man younger than 30 with Graves' hyperthyroidism. The DNA sequence is as follows: TGTGTCAGCAGCAGTGGACAGGGGGCGGGAGAGACCCAGTACTTC. Translation gives CVSSSGQGAGETQYF.